This TCR beta chain was sequenced for a study of blood T cells in healthy people across ages. With regard to this clonotype: Its matching antigen is unknown.

V was clipped by 4 bases and J by 9 bases; unmatched bases: 13. CDR1 and CDR2 from the germline V gene are SGDLS and YYNGEE. CDR3 size: 16 residues. It was with a sample-barcoded 5' primer and a J-beta primer mix that a second PCR of about 7 to 12 cycles was run. TCRdb re-analysed the 5' RACE reads in MiXCR, keeping a single row per CDR3 protein. Of about 770,000 distinct CDR3 sequences in the sample, roughly 44% were seen once. General observations from the study: Naive and antigen-experienced cells were not separated, limiting conclusive comparison. Long-lived donors had more naive CD4+ cells and higher diversity than aged donors.

The TCR was taken from a man between 60 and 75 years old in good health. What was sequenced was blood. This chain uses TRBV9 with TRBJ2-1, with 10 positions matching TRBD2. CDR3 region: CASSLASGGHGGEQFF. Written as DNA, the CDR3 is TGTGCCAGCAGCCTTGCTAGCGGGGGCCATGGGGGTGAGCAGTTCTTC.